The 23 T cell receptor beta chains in this list originate from one sample, sequenced in a study of T cell responses to AZD1222 COVID-19 vaccine. TCRdb's table, derived via immunoSEQ multiplex PCR, lists solely in-frame clones and lacks some. Among roughly 270,000 clones listed, 90% to 95% were seen once. This sample comprised peripheral blood, obtained 28 days after the second AZD1222 dose. The source of these receptors is an adult who received the AZD1222 COVID-19 vaccine.

The rearrangement links TRBV28 to TRBJ1-3; D is unresolved. The V and J ends lost 7 bases and 0 bases respectively, with 7 bases between them. The CDR3 extends over 13 amino acids. Germline loops: CDR1 MDHEN, CDR2 SYDVKM. The CDR3 region has the DNA TGTGCCAGCATGGAAGTCTCTGGAAACACCATATATTTT. Translation: CASMEVSGNTIYF.

V is TRBV12-3 or TRBV12-4 and J is TRBJ2-7; possibly TRBD2 for D (5 bases). The CDR3 consists of 13 residues. With 6 bases removed from V and 2 bases from J, the gap between germline ends came to 11 bases. CDR3 nucleotides: TGTGCCAGCAGGAGGGATATTACCTACGAGCAGTACTTC. Translation: CASRRDITYEQYF.

This sequence joins TRBV27 and TRBJ2-7, with 12 bases identical to TRBD2. Per germline, CDR1 MNHEY and CDR2 SMNVEV (reference sequence). CDR3 length equals 16 residues. The junction had 9 bases not matched to a gene; V was cut back by 5 bases and J by 4 bases. The chain's CDR3 is CASSIATSGRAYEQYF. The DNA for the CDR3 is TGTGCCAGCAGTATCGCGACTAGCGGGAGAGCTTACGAGCAGTACTTC.

J is TRBJ2-7 and V is TRBV14; D ambiguous. There are 11 residues in the CDR3. Germline CDR1 is SGHDN and CDR2 is FVKESK. Deletions cut 3 bases from V and 1 base from J, with 1 base between. The CDR3 spells CASSQSYEQYF. CDR3 coding DNA: TGTGCCAGCAGCCAGTCCTACGAGCAGTACTTC.

The chain joins TRBV7-2 to TRBJ1-1; no firm D call. Germline CDR1 SGHTA, CDR2 FQGNSA. Between the trimmed V and J ends, which lost 0 bases and 4 bases, there was a span of 6 bases. The CDR3 is 13 amino acids. As DNA, the CDR3 is TGTGCCAGCAGCTTAGCGGTGGGCACTGAAGCTTTCTTT. The encoded protein is CASSLAVGTEAFF.

This chain joins TRBV1 and TRBJ2-2; the tabulated D call, TRBD2, remains unverified against the DNA. TRBV1 is a pseudogene segment. CDR3 length equals 17 residues. The CDR3 DNA is TGCACCAGCAGCCACCTTCCGGTCGGGCTAGCGGGGGGGGAGCTGTTTTTT. It codes for CTSSHLPVGLAGGELFF.

The rearrangement uses TRBV7-9 and TRBJ2-7, with TRBD1 identical over 10 bases. In germline, CDR1 is SEHNR, CDR2 FQNEAQ (reference sequence). There are 15 residues in the CDR3. Losses at the gene ends were 5 bases for V and 1 base for J; bases not matched to a gene: 5. Here the CDR3 reads CASSIDRGLSYEQYF. CDR3 DNA: TGTGCCAGCAGCATAGACAGGGGGCTATCCTACGAGCAGTACTTC.

This CDR3 is CASPKSQQYEKLFF. CDR3 DNA sequence: TGTGCCAGTCCTAAAAGCCAGCAATATGAAAAACTGTTTTTT. The gene calls are TRBV6-5 and TRBJ1-4; D is undetermined. V was cut by 9 bases and J by 6 bases, with 17 bases left in between. The CDR3 consists of 14 residues. Germline CDR1 and CDR2: MNHEY and SVGAGI.

The chain joins TRBV3-1 (or the pseudogene TRBV3-2) to TRBJ1-2; 12 nucleotides align to TRBD1. Germline V gene data show CDR1 as LGHDT and CDR2 as YNNKEL (reference sequence). Trimming removed 7 bases from V and 3 bases from J; junction bases left unmatched: 6. CDR3 length equals 15 residues. The CDR3 DNA reads as TGTGCCAGCAACACCGGGACAGGGGGCTACTATGGCTACACCTTC. Translation gives CASNTGTGGYYGYTF.

The chain uses TRBV4-1 and TRBJ2-7; D remains unclear. CDR1 is MGHRA, CDR2 YSYEKL, per germline. The CDR3 loop spans 12 amino acids. Trimming removed 0 bases at V and 7 bases at J, with 7 bases between. The chain's CDR3 is CASSQEVGEQYF. The CDR3 DNA reads TGCGCCAGCAGCCAAGAGGTAGGGGAGCAGTACTTC.

J is TRBJ1-6 and V is TRBV30; a weak D match, TRBD1 (5 bases). Looked up from germline, CDR1 is GTSNPN and CDR2 is SVGIG (reference sequence). This CDR3 contains 12 residues. Trimming stripped 8 bases from V and 10 bases from J, with 15 bases between. The CDR3 bases are TGTGCCGGGGGGGGATTTCTGTCACCCCTCCACTTT. This encodes CAGGGFLSPLHF. The full variable domain, rest sourced from reference TRBV30 and TRBJ1-6, is SQTIHQWPATLVQPVGSPLSLECTVEGTSNPNLYWYRQAAGRGLQLLFYSVGIGQISSEVPQNLSASRPQDRQFILSSKKLLLSDSGFYLCAGGGFLSPLHFGNGTRLTVT.

This chain uses TRBV5-4 with TRBJ1-1, with 8 bases lining up with TRBD1. This CDR3 is built from 15 residues. The ends lost 4 bases at V and 1 base at J; junction bases unmatched: 6. Per the germline V gene, CDR1 is SGHNT and CDR2 is YYREEE (reference sequence). The CDR3: CASSPGQVSNTEAFF. In DNA, the CDR3 is TGTGCCAGCAGCCCGGGACAGGTTTCGAACACTGAAGCTTTCTTT.

This chain connects TRBV7-9 to TRBJ2-7; no clear D. V gave up 1 base and J gave up 3 bases, with 4 bases separating them. Germline V gene data show CDR1 as SEHNR and CDR2 as FQNEAQ (reference sequence). The CDR3 extends over 12 amino acids. The CDR3 loop reads CASSLGYYEQYF. The CDR3 DNA follows: TGTGCCAGCAGCTTAGGATACTACGAGCAGTACTTC.

The chain couples TRBV9 to TRBJ2-6, with 8 nucleotides matching TRBD1. The CDR3 loop spans 19 amino acids. Germline V lookup: CDR1 SGDLS, CDR2 YYNGEE. V was clipped by 4 bases and J by 2 bases; unmatched bases: 14. This CDR3 is CASSPRLDRVSPGANVLTF. The DNA of the CDR3 is TGTGCCAGCAGCCCTCGTCTGGACAGGGTGTCACCTGGGGCCAACGTCCTGACTTTC.

The V gene is TRBV28, the J gene TRBJ1-5; the D gene is possibly TRBD1 (5 bases). Trimming shortened V by 3 bases and J by 6 bases, and 18 bases separated the two germline ends. The CDR3 is made up of 16 amino acids. The germline V gene encodes CDR1 MDHEN and CDR2 SYDVKM. DNA of the CDR3: TGTGCCAGCAGTTTGATGGGACGTTTGGGAATTCAGCCCCAGCATTTT. Protein sequence: CASSLMGRLGIQPQHF.

The genes are TRBV10-3 and TRBJ2-1; D is unresolved. The germline V gene has CDR1 ENHRY and CDR2 SYGVKD. Trimming stripped 2 bases from V and 0 bases from J, with 2 bases between. CDR3 length: 13 residues. CDR3 in DNA: TGTGCCATCAGTGAGGCCTCCTACAATGAGCAGTTCTTC. It yields the protein CAISEASYNEQFF.

The chain employs TRBV11-2 and TRBJ2-7; no definite D call. Between the trimmed V and J ends, which lost 5 bases and 3 bases, there was a span of 14 bases. Germline V gene lookup returns CDR1 SGHAT and CDR2 FQNNGV. The CDR3 loop spans 14 amino acids. The CDR3, as DNA: TGTGCCAGCAGCCCCGGGCCATCCAACTACGAGCAGTACTTC. It is translated as CASSPGPSNYEQYF.

CDR3 DNA: TGCAGCGTTGTGAGGCTAGCGGGGGGCAATGAGCAGTTCTTC. This sequence encodes CSVVRLAGGNEQFF. V usage is TRBV29-1 and J usage is TRBJ2-1; 11 bases agree with TRBD2. V trimming: 4 bases; J trimming: 6 bases; junction bases outside the gene matches: 5. Germline values: CDR1 SQVTM, CDR2 ANQGSEA. The CDR3 consists of 14 residues.

Note on this clone: Mismatch with germline at one junction end may stem from a read error. The chain recombines TRBV28 with TRBJ2-1, with 8 bases identical to TRBD1. This CDR3 is 15 amino acids long. CDR1 MDHEN and CDR2 SYDVKM come from the germline V gene. In nucleotides, the CDR3 is TGTGCCAGCATCTGGTCCGGGACAGGATACACTGAGCAGTTCTTC. The encoded protein is CASIWSGTGYTEQFF.

This clone was counted a few times. V usage is TRBV5-6 and J usage is TRBJ2-7, with TRBD2 as a possible D gene (6 bases). This CDR3 has 13 amino acids. CDR1 is SGHDT, CDR2 YYEEEE, per germline. V lost 4 bases and J lost 2, with 10 bases in between. CDR3 nucleotides: TGTGCCAGCAGCCCCGGGGAGGCCTACGAGCAGTACTTC. It specifies CASSPGEAYEQYF.

V gene TRBV5-1 combines with J gene TRBJ2-5; 10 bases agree with TRBD1. The V and J ends lost 3 bases and 5 bases, in that order; junction bases with no gene match: 7. This CDR3 has 15 amino acids. Germline loops: CDR1 SGHRS, CDR2 YFSETQ. The DNA for the CDR3 is TGCGCCAGCAGCTACCGGACAGGGGGGGAGGAGACCCAGTACTTC. Translation gives CASSYRTGGEETQYF. The variable domain in full, with the rest retrieved from reference TRBV5-1 and TRBJ2-5, is KAGVTQTPRYLIKTRGQQVTLSCSPISGHRSVSWYQQTPGQGLQFLFEYFSETQRNKGNFPGRFSGRQFSNSRSEMNVSTLELGDSALYLCASSYRTGGEETQYFGPGTRLLVL.

The rearrangement joins TRBV20-1 to TRBJ2-7; weak D call: TRBD1 (5 bases). CDR3 length equals 11 residues. Germline lookup yields CDR1 DFQATT and CDR2 SNEGSKA (reference sequence). V was cut by 5 bases and J by 6 bases, with 11 bases left in between. The CDR3 DNA is TGCAGTGCTTACCAGGGCGGCGAGCAGTACTTC. It translates to CSAYQGGEQYF.

The chain joins TRBV2 to TRBJ1-4; no definite D call. CDR1 and CDR2 from the germline V gene are SNHLY and FYNNEI. This CDR3 has 13 residues. The V and J ends lost 3 bases and 7 bases respectively, with 9 bases between them. CDR3 in DNA: TGTGCCAGCAGTGAGGAGCCGATTGAAAAACTGTTTTTT. Protein: CASSEEPIEKLFF. Full variable domain (outside the CDR3, taken from reference TRBV2 and TRBJ1-4): EPEVTQTPSHQVTQMGQEVILRCVPISNHLYFYWYRQILGQKVEFLVSFYNNEISEKSEIFDDQFSVERPDGSNFTLKIRSTKLEDSAMYFCASSEEPIEKLFFGSGTQLSVL.